The 20 T cell receptor beta chains reported below all come from one sample, sequenced in a study of T cell responses to AZD1222 COVID-19 vaccine. The protocol was immunoSEQ multiplex PCR, while the TCRdb copy is restricted to in-frame clones and leaves out a portion. In the table there are about 110,000 clones, about 90% of which are singletons. This specimen consisted of peripheral blood, obtained on day 0 of AZD1222 vaccination. The source of these receptors is an adult in good health.

This chain connects TRBV10-2 to TRBJ2-5; the match to TRBD1 covers 7 bases. The V and J ends lost 2 bases and 2 bases, in that order; junction bases with no gene match: 5. This CDR3 has 15 amino acids. Germline values: CDR1 WSHSY, CDR2 SAAADI. CDR3 region: CASSEPDRKQETQYF. For the CDR3, the DNA is TGCGCCAGCAGTGAGCCGGACAGGAAACAAGAGACCCAGTACTTC.

The genes are TRBV4-1 and TRBJ1-2; 8 bases match TRBD1. CDR3 size: 15 residues. Germline assignment: CDR1 MGHRA and CDR2 YSYEKL. The J segment lost 7 bases and the V segment lost 6 bases, leaving 13 bases of the junction unmatched. CDR3: CASSRGSGGGGGYTF. The CDR3, as DNA: TGCGCCAGCAGTCGCGGTTCAGGGGGCGGAGGTGGCTACACCTTC.

The genes are TRBV27 and TRBJ2-2; D might be TRBD2 (5 bases). This CDR3 has 16 amino acids. CDR1 is MNHEY and CDR2 is SMNVEV in the germline V gene (reference sequence). V was shortened by 7 bases and J by 0 bases, with 15 bases between the two germline ends. CDR3 in DNA: TGTGCCAGCACTTGGGAGTGGGCCGCGAACACCGGGGAGCTGTTTTTT. Protein sequence: CASTWEWAANTGELFF.

V and J are TRBV4-3 and TRBJ2-3; no clear D. CDR3 length: 14 residues. The ends were cut back, 4 bases at V and 2 bases at J, with 10 bases in the middle. Germline values: CDR1 LGHNA, CDR2 YSLEER. The CDR3 spells CASSLGRHTDTQYF. For the CDR3, the DNA is TGCGCCAGCAGCCTAGGTAGGCACACAGATACGCAGTATTTT.

The CDR3 loop is CASSLGTGNYGYTF. The CDR3 region has the DNA TGTGCCAGCAGCTTAGGGACAGGGAACTATGGCTACACCTTC. The chain uses TRBV7-2 and TRBJ1-2, with TRBD1 matching over 8 bases. The CDR3 sequence is 14 residues long. The germline V gene encodes CDR1 SGHTA and CDR2 FQGNSA. With V trimmed by 1 base and J by 2 bases, 0 bases remained unmatched.

The genes are TRBV6-2 or TRBV6-3 and TRBJ1-2; D is perhaps TRBD1 (5 bases). Trimming stripped 2 bases from V and 2 bases from J, with 12 bases between. Germline CDR1 and CDR2: MNHEY and SVGEGT. The CDR3 contains 15 residues. CDR3 residues: CASSYVGGGNYGYTF. DNA for the CDR3: TGTGCCAGCAGTTACGTTGGCGGGGGAAACTATGGCTACACCTTC.

This sequence joins TRBV28 and TRBJ1-2; D possibly corresponds to TRBD1 (5 bases). The V end was cut by 6 bases, the J end by 4 bases, with 12 bases between. The CDR3 runs 13 residues. Germline V gene data show CDR1 as MDHEN and CDR2 as SYDVKM. The CDR3 loop reads CASRYRKFYGYTF. CDR3 bases: TGTGCCAGCAGGTACAGGAAATTCTATGGCTACACCTTC.

V is TRBV10-3 and J is TRBJ2-1, with D perhaps TRBD2 (6 bases). Per the germline V gene, CDR1 is ENHRY and CDR2 is SYGVKD. V lost 6 bases, J lost 6 bases, and 18 bases lay in between. The CDR3 sequence is 15 residues long. The CDR3 DNA reads as TGTGCCATCAGCTTTGGGGGGAGTGGGGCCAATGAGCAGTTCTTC. Residues: CAISFGGSGANEQFF.

CDR3 residues: CASSIRGLAGDRTGELFF. In nucleotides, the CDR3 is TGTGCCAGTAGTATAAGGGGACTAGCGGGGGATCGGACCGGGGAGCTGTTTTTT. V usage is TRBV19 and J usage is TRBJ2-2, with 14 bases fitting TRBD2. This CDR3 region has 18 residues. Germline V gene data show CDR1 as LNHDA and CDR2 as SQIVND (reference sequence). V shed 2 bases and J 5 bases; nucleotides not matched to a gene: 7.

This sequence joins TRBV7-9 and TRBJ1-2; the D gene is possibly TRBD1 (6 bases). Trimming took off 3 bases at V and 8 bases at J, with 16 bases between the two ends. Germline V gene data show CDR1 as SEHNR and CDR2 as FQNEAQ (reference sequence). The CDR3 extends over 14 amino acids. Here the CDR3 reads CASSFGGGAGGYTF. In nucleotides, the CDR3 is TGTGCCAGCAGCTTCGGCGGGGGCGCGGGGGGCTACACCTTC. The whole variable domain, filled in from reference TRBV7-9 and TRBJ1-2, reads DTGVSQNPRHKITKRGQNVTFRCDPISEHNRLYWYRQTLGQGPEFLTYFQNEAQLEKSRLLSDRFSAERPKGSFSTLEIQRTEQGDSAMYLCASSFGGGAGGYTFGSGTRLTVV.

The gene calls are TRBV10-1 and TRBJ2-7; possible D gene TRBD2, 7 bases. The V gene lost 2 bases and the J gene lost 8 bases, with 22 bases spanning the gap. This CDR3 comprises 16 residues. Germline CDR1 reads WNHNN; CDR2 reads SYGVQD (reference sequence). Here the CDR3 DNA reads TGCGCCAGCAGTGAGAGTCGGGGGGCCTTAATTAGCAAGCAGTACTTC. Its translation: CASSESRGALISKQYF.

The chain combines TRBV18 with TRBJ1-4, with a weak D call TRBD1 (5 bases). Trimming removed 3 bases at V and 14 bases at J, with 16 bases between. Germline CDR1 is KGHSH and CDR2 is LQKENI. The CDR3 runs to 13 residues. The CDR3 reads CASSPGQGHGLFF. CDR3 coding DNA: TGTGCCAGCTCACCCGGGCAGGGCCATGGGCTGTTTTTT.

The J gene is TRBJ2-7, the V gene TRBV7-8, with 9 nucleotides matching TRBD1. CDR1 is SGHVS, CDR2 FQNEAQ, per germline. The CDR3 runs 14 residues. J lost 4 bases, V lost 5 bases, and 6 bases had no gene match. CDR3 bases: TGTGCCAGCAGCACCGGGACAGGGTCGTACGAGCAGTACTTC. Its translation is CASSTGTGSYEQYF.

The chain links TRBV4-1 to TRBJ2-1; unclear D gene. Germline-derived CDR1 and CDR2 are MGHRA and YSYEKL. Trimming took 3 bases from V and 8 from J, leaving 5 bases between them. The CDR3 is 11 residues long. CDR3 sequence reads: CASSHIHEQFF. The CDR3 coding sequence is TGCGCCAGCAGCCATATCCATGAGCAGTTCTTC.

The chain carries TRBV7-8 and TRBJ2-1; 9 nucleotides line up with TRBD1. CDR1 is SGHVS, CDR2 FQNEAQ, per germline. This CDR3 has 15 residues. V lost 4 bases, J lost 5 bases, and 6 bases stayed unmatched. The CDR3 DNA is TGTGCCAGCAGCTCCTACCGGGACAGGGACAATGAGCAGTTCTTC. Its translation: CASSSYRDRDNEQFF.

This chain links TRBV28 with TRBJ1-6, with 12 bases identical to TRBD1. V was pared by 3 bases and J by 10 bases, with 1 base of the junction left unmatched. The V gene's germline CDR1 is MDHEN and CDR2 SYDVKM. The CDR3 runs to 14 residues. CDR3 loop: CASSLGQGASPLHF. The CDR3 DNA reads TGTGCCAGCAGTTTGGGACAGGGGGCCTCACCCCTCCACTTT.

The chain combines TRBV24-1 with TRBJ2-1; D unresolved. Deletions cut 4 bases from V and 5 bases from J, with 17 bases between. From germline, CDR1 is KGHDR and CDR2 SFDVKD. The CDR3 is 16 residues long. The CDR3: CATSESRRFVHNEQFF. The CDR3 region has the DNA TGTGCCACCAGTGAATCTCGTAGGTTTGTCCACAATGAGCAGTTCTTC.

The chain couples TRBV27 to TRBJ1-2, with 7 bases identical to TRBD1. This CDR3 region has 14 residues. J lost 2 bases, V lost 7 bases, and 7 bases had no gene match. CDR1 and CDR2 (germline): MNHEY, SMNVEV (reference sequence). In nucleotides, the CDR3 is TGTGCCAGCAAGAGACAGGGCCTAAACTATGGCTACACCTTC. It encodes CASKRQGLNYGYTF.

The rearrangement joins TRBV7-8 to TRBJ1-1, with D hard to call. The CDR3 totals 13 residues. The V end lost 5 bases, the J end lost 1 base, and 8 bases lay between the germline ends. Looked up from germline, CDR1 is SGHVS and CDR2 is FQNEAQ. CDR3 protein: CASSPTRNTEAFF. In DNA, the CDR3 is TGTGCCAGCAGCCCGACTCGGAACACTGAAGCTTTCTTT.

This chain connects TRBV19 to TRBJ2-2, with TRBD1 matching over 9 bases. The CDR3 extends over 14 amino acids. Germline V gene data show CDR1 as LNHDA and CDR2 as SQIVND (reference sequence). V dropped 11 bases and J dropped 4; count of bases not matched to a gene: 8. The DNA for the CDR3 is TGTGCCGTCCGGGACAGGGAACCCACCGGGGAGCTGTTTTTT. This translates into CAVRDREPTGELFF.